Listed below are T cell receptor beta chains from one sample, sequenced in a study of blood T cells in healthy people across ages. Each CDR3 protein is one row after TCRdb ran MiXCR on the 5' RACE reads. The sample comprises roughly 800,000 distinct CDR3 sequences, 55% to 75% of which are singletons, and roughly 20% rests with the top ten. The specimen was blood. The receptors come from a man younger than 45 in good health. The CDR3 runs from the conserved cysteine through the conserved F or W. A D gene is named only where the DNA matches it firmly. Size is omitted from some rows. Given values are once, few, many or a class for expanded clones.

D	J	V	length	size	CDR3	DNA
.	TRBJ1-1	TRBV7-9	14	.	CASSFSWRGTEAFF	TGTGCCAGCAGCTTCTCCTGGCGGGGCACTGAAGCTTTCTTT
.	TRBJ1-6	TRBV5-4	15	once	CASNRRDEYNSPLHF	TGTGCCAGCAACCGCCGGGACGAGTATAATTCACCCCTCCACTTT
.	TRBJ2-4	TRBV7-2	12	.	CASSLLWNIQYF	TGTGCCAGCAGCTTGCTCTGGAACATTCAGTACTTC
.	TRBJ2-5	TRBV6-6	15	.	CASSYGGGGQETQYF	TGTGCCAGCAGTTACGGAGGTGGAGGCCAAGAGACCCAGTACTTC
.	TRBJ2-1	TRBV4-2	13	few	CASSQEFRNEQFF	TGTGCCAGCAGCCAAGAGTTTAGAAATGAGCAGTTCTTC
TRBD1	TRBJ2-6	TRBV12-3/TRBV12-4	16	.	CASSLALGTGVNVLTF	TGTGCCAGCAGTTTAGCGTTGGGGACAGGGGTCAACGTCCTGACTTTC
.	TRBJ1-2	TRBV6-6	13	.	CASSYVGGRGYTF	TGTGCCAGCAGTTACGTCGGCGGTCGTGGCTACACCTTC
TRBD2	TRBJ2-3	TRBV7-8	16	.	CASSLVGLAGGDTQYF	TGTGCCAGCAGCTTAGTAGGTCTAGCGGGAGGGGATACGCAGTATTTT
.	TRBJ1-2	TRBV25-1	13	.	CASSGRLLNGYTF	TGTGCCAGCAGTGGAAGGCTTTTGAATGGCTACACCTTC
TRBD1	TRBJ2-1	TRBV7-7	15	.	CASSPFTGAYNEQFF	TGTGCTAGCAGCCCCTTCACAGGGGCCTACAATGAGCAGTTCTTC
.	TRBJ2-7	TRBV3-1	13	.	CASSHTIFYEQYF	TGTGCCAGCTCCCACACTATATTCTACGAGCAGTACTTC
.	TRBJ1-2	TRBV6-2/TRBV6-3	12	many	CASMSQGGGYTF	TGTGCCAGCATGTCACAGGGAGGTGGCTACACCTTC
.	TRBJ1-5	TRBV20-1	14	.	CSATMGRINQPQHF	TGCAGTGCCACAATGGGCAGGATCAATCAGCCCCAGCATTTT
.	TRBJ1-2	TRBV4-2	15	.	CASSQETDSNYDYTF	TGTGCCAGCAGCCAAGAGACAGATTCTAACTATGACTACACCTTC
.	TRBJ1-6	TRBV30	16	.	CAWSAPSTQTGSPLHF	TGTGCCTGGAGTGCCCCTTCTACACAGACCGGTTCACCCCTCCACTTT
.	TRBJ2-1	TRBV4-3	16	.	CASSPSDRFSYNEQFF	TGCGCCAGCAGCCCTTCGGACAGATTCTCCTACAATGAGCAGTTCTTC
.	TRBJ1-6	TRBV12-3/TRBV12-4	12	.	CASSSGAGALHF	TGTGCCAGCAGTTCAGGGGCAGGGGCCCTCCACTTT
.	TRBJ1-1	TRBV4-2	13	few	CASSQDLTQEAFF	TGTGCCAGCAGCCAAGATCTGACGCAGGAAGCTTTCTTT
.	TRBJ2-5	TRBV11-2	13	.	CASSLDAAETQYF	TGTGCCAGCAGCTTAGACGCGGCGGAGACCCAGTACTTC
.	TRBJ1-1	TRBV18	14	.	CASSPISENTEAFF	TGTGCCAGCTCACCAATTTCGGAGAACACTGAAGCTTTCTTT
.	TRBJ2-5	TRBV6-5	13	.	CASSYRVGETQYF	TGTGCCAGCAGCTACAGGGTTGGAGAGACCCAGTACTTC
TRBD1	TRBJ2-7	TRBV2	14	.	CASRLMGQSYEQYF	TGTGCCAGCAGGCTAATGGGACAGTCCTACGAGCAGTACTTC
.	TRBJ2-2	TRBV11-3	17	.	CASSGNMGGLGTGELFF	TGTGCCAGCAGCGGAAACATGGGGGGCCTGGGAACCGGGGAGCTGTTTTTT
.	TRBJ2-7	TRBV2	17	.	CASSGGTTFSSYNEQYF	TGTGCCAGCAGCGGTGGGACCACCTTCAGCTCCTACAATGAGCAGTACTTC
.	TRBJ2-3	TRBV20-1	13	.	CSAQDLPADTQYF	TGCAGTGCTCAGGACTTACCCGCAGATACGCAGTATTTT
.	TRBJ2-2	TRBV12-3/TRBV12-4	12	few	CASSLGRGELFF	TGTGCCAGCAGTTTGGGCCGGGGGGAGCTGTTTTTT
TRBD1	TRBJ1-4	TRBV12-3/TRBV12-4	15	.	CASSTDRATNEKLFF	TGTGCCAGCAGTACCGACAGGGCAACTAATGAAAAACTGTTTTTT
.	TRBJ2-3	TRBV7-2	15	.	CASSLLSVDTDTQYF	TGTGCCAGCAGCTTGTTATCTGTGGACACAGATACGCAGTATTTT
TRBD1	TRBJ2-7	TRBV7-8	17	few	CASSRMETGGTTYEQYF	TGTGCCAGCAGCCGTATGGAGACAGGGGGTACGACCTACGAGCAGTACTTC
TRBD1	TRBJ2-5	TRBV18	15	.	CASSPPRTGQETQYF	TGTGCCAGCTCACCACCGCGGACAGGCCAAGAGACCCAGTACTTC
.	TRBJ2-2	TRBV4-3	16	.	CASSQEQVTNTGELFF	TGCGCCAGCAGCCAAGAACAGGTTACGAACACCGGGGAGCTGTTTTTT